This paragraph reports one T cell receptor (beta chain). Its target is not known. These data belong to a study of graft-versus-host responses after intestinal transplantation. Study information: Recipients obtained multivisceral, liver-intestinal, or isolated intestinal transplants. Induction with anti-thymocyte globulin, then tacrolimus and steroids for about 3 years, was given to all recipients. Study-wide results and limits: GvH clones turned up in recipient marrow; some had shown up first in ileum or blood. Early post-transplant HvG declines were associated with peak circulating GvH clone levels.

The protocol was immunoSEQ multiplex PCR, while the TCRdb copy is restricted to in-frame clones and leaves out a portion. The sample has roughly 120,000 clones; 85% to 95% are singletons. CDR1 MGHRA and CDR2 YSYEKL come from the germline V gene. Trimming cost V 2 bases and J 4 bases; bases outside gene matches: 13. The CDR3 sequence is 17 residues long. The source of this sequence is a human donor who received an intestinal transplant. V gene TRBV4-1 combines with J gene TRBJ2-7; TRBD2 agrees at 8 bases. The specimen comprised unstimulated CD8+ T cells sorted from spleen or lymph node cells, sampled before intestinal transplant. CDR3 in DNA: TGCGCCAGCAGCCAAACCCCCCGGGGGGGGACTCGATACGAGCAGTACTTC. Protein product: CASSQTPRGGTRYEQYF.